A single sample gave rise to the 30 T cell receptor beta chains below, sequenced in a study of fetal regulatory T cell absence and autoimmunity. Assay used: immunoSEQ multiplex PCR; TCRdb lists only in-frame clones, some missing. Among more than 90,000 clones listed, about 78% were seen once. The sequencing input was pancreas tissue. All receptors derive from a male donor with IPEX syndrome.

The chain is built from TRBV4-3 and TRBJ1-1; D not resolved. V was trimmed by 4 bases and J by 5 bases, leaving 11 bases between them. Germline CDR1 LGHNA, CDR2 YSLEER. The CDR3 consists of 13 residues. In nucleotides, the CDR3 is TGCGCCAGCAGCCTACCTCGAGGGACTGAAGCTTTCTTT. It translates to CASSLPRGTEAFF.

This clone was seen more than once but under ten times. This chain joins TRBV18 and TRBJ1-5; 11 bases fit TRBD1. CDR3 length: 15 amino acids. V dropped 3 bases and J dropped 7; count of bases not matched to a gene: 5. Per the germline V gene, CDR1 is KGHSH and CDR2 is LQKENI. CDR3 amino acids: CASSPGTGGGQPQHF. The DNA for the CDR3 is TGTGCCAGCTCACCCGGGACAGGGGGAGGGCAGCCCCAGCATTTT.

The CDR3 region has the DNA TGTGCCAGCAGCTTTACTAGCGGGAGGGCCCTATACGAGCAGTACTTC. Protein: CASSFTSGRALYEQYF. The J gene is TRBJ2-7, the V gene TRBV7-2, with 13 nucleotides matching TRBD2. The V gene's germline CDR1 is SGHTA and CDR2 FQGNSA. Trimming removed 3 bases from V and 4 bases from J; junction bases left unmatched: 6. This CDR3 comprises 16 residues.

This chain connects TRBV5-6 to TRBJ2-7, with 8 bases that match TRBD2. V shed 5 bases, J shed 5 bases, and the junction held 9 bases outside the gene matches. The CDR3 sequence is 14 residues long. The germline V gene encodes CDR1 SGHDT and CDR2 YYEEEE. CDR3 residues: CASRFGLSGNEQYF. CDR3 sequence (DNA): TGTGCCAGCAGGTTCGGACTTAGCGGGAACGAGCAGTACTTC.

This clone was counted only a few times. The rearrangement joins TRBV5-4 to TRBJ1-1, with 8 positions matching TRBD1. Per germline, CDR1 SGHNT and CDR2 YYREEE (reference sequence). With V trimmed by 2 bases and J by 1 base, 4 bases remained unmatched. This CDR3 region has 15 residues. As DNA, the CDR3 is TGTGCCAGCAGCTTCGTCGACAGGGGGAACACTGAAGCTTTCTTT. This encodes CASSFVDRGNTEAFF.

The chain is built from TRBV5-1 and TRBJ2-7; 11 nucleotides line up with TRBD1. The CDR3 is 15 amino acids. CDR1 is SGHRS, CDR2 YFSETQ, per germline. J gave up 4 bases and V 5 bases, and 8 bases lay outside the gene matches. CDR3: CASSFRTGGFYEQYF. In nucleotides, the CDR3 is TGCGCCAGCAGTTTCAGGACAGGGGGCTTTTACGAGCAGTACTTC.

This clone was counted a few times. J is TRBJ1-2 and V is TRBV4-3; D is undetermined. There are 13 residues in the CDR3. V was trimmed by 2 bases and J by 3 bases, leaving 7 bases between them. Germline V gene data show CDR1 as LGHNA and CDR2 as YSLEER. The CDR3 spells CASSQRGDYGYTF. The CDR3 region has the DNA TGCGCCAGCAGCCAACGGGGAGACTATGGCTACACCTTC.

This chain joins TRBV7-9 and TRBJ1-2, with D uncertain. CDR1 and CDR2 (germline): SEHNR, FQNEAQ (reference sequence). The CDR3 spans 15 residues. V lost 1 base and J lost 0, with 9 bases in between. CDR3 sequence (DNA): TGTGCCAGCAGCTTAGGGGCCTTAGCTAACTATGGCTACACCTTC. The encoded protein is CASSLGALANYGYTF.

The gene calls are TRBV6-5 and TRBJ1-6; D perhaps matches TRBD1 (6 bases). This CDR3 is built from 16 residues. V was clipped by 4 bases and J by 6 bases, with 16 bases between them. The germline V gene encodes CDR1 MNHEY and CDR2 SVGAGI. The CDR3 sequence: CASSSTGWRFNSPLHF. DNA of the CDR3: TGTGCCAGCAGTTCTACAGGGTGGCGTTTTAATTCACCCCTCCACTTT.

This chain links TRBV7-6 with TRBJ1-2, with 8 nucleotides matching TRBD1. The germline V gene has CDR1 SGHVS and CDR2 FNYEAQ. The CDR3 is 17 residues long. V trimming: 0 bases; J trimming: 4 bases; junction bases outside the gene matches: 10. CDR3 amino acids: CASSLAHSRQGSYGYTF. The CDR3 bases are TGTGCCAGCAGCTTAGCCCATTCTCGACAGGGGAGCTATGGCTACACCTTC.

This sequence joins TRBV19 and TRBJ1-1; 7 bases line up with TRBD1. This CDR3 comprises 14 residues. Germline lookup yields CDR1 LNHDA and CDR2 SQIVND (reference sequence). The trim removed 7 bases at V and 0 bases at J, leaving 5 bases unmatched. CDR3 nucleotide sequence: TGTGCCAGTACTATGGACAGGTTGAACACTGAAGCTTTCTTT. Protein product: CASTMDRLNTEAFF.

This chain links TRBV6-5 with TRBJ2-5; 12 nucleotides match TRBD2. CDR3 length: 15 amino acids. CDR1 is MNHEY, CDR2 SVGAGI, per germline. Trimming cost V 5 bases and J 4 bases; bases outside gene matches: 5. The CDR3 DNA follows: TGTGCCAGCAGTCCTCTAGCGGGAGGGACAGAGACCCAGTACTTC. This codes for CASSPLAGGTETQYF.

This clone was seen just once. Here the CDR3 DNA reads TGTGCCATCAGTCCAGCGGGGGGGTCGAGGACAGATACGCAGTATTTT. Encoded protein: CAISPAGGSRTDTQYF. The chain recombines TRBV10-3 with TRBJ2-3; 10 nucleotides line up with TRBD2. This CDR3 has 16 amino acids. The trim removed 5 bases at V and 3 bases at J, leaving 8 bases unmatched. Germline CDR1 ENHRY, CDR2 SYGVKD.

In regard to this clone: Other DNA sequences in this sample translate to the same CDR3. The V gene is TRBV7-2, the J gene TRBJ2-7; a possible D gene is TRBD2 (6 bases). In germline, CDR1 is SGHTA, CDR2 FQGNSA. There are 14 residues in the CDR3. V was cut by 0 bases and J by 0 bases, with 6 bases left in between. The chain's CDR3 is CASSLAGGSYEQYF. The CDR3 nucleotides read TGTGCCAGCAGCTTAGCGGGGGGCTCCTACGAGCAGTACTTC. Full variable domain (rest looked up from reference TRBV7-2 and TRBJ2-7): GAGVSQSPSNKVTEKGKDVELRCDPISGHTALYWYRQSLGQGLEFLIYFQGNSAPDKSGLPSDRFSAERTGGSVSTLTIQRTQQEDSAVYLCASSLAGGSYEQYFGPGTRLTVT.

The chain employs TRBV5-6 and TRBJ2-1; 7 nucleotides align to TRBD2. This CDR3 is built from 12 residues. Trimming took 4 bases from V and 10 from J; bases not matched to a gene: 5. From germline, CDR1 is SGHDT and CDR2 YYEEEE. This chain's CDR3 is CASSASAGEQFF. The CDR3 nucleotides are TGTGCCAGCAGCGCTTCAGCGGGGGAGCAGTTCTTC.

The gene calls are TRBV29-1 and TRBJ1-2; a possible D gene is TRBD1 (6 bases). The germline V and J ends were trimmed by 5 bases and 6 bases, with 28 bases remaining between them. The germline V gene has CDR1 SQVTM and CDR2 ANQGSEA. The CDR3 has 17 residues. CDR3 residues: CSVHRASINWGKDGYTF. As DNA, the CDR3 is TGCAGCGTTCACAGGGCTAGTATCAACTGGGGAAAGGATGGCTACACCTTC.

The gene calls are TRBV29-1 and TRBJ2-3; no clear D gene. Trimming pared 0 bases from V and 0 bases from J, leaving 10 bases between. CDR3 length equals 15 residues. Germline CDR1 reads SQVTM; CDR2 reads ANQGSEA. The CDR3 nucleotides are TGCAGCGTTGAAGAACCCATATCCAGCACAGATACGCAGTATTTT. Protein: CSVEEPISSTDTQYF.

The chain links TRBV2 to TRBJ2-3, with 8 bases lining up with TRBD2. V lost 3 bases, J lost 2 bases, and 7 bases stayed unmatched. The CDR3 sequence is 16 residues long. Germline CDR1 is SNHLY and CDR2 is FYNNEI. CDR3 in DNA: TGTGCCAGCAGTGACCCAGCGGGAGTTCTCACAGATACGCAGTATTTT. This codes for CASSDPAGVLTDTQYF.

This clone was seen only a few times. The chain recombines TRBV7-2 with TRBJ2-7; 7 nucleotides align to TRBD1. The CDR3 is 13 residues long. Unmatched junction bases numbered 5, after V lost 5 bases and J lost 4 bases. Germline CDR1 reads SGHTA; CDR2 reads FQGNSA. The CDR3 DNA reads TGTGCCAGCAGCCCCGCGACAGGGTACGAGCAGTACTTC. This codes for CASSPATGYEQYF.

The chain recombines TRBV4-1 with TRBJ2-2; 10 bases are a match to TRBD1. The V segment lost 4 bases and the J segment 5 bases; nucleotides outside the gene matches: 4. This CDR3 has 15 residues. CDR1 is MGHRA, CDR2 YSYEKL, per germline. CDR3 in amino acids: CASSLLGQGTGELFF. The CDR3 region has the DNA TGCGCCAGCAGCCTCCTGGGACAGGGGACCGGGGAGCTGTTTTTT.

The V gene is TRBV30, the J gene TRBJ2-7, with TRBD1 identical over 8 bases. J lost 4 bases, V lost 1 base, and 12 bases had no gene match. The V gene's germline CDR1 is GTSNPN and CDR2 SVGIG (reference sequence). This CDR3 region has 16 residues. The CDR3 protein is CAWSEGDRGPSYEQYF. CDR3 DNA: TGTGCCTGGAGTGAGGGAGACAGGGGCCCCTCGTACGAGCAGTACTTC.

CDR3 nucleotide sequence: TGCAGCGTTGGTCGCGGGGGCTCCTACAATGAGCAGTTCTTC. Its translation is CSVGRGGSYNEQFF. The chain employs TRBV29-1 and TRBJ2-1; 7 nucleotides agree with TRBD2. Germline V gene lookup returns CDR1 SQVTM and CDR2 ANQGSEA. This CDR3 comprises 14 residues. V lost 4 bases to trimming and J lost 0 bases; unmatched junction nucleotides: 3.

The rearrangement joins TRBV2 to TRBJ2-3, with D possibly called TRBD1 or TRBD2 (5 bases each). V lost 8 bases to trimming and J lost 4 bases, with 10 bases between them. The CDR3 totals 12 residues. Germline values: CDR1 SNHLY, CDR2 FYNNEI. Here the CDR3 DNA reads TGTGCCAGCGCGAGAGGGGCAGATACGCAGTATTTT. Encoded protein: CASARGADTQYF.

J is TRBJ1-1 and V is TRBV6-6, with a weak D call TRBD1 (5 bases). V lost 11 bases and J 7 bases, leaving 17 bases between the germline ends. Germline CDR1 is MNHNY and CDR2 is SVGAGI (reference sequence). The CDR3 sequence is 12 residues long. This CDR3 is CAVLGGPGEAFF. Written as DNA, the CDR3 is TGTGCCGTCCTGGGGGGTCCAGGTGAAGCTTTCTTT.

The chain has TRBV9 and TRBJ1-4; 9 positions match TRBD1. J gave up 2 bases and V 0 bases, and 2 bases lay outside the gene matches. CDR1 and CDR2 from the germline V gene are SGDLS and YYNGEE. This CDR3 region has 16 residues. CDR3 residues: CASSVATGGTNEKLFF. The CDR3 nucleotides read TGTGCCAGCAGCGTAGCAACAGGGGGCACTAATGAAAAACTGTTTTTT. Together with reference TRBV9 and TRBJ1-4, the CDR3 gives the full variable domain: DSGVTQTPKHLITATGQRVTLRCSPRSGDLSVYWYQQSLDQGLQFLIQYYNGEERAKGNILERFSAQQFPDLHSELNLSSLELGDSALYFCASSVATGGTNEKLFFGSGTQLSVL.

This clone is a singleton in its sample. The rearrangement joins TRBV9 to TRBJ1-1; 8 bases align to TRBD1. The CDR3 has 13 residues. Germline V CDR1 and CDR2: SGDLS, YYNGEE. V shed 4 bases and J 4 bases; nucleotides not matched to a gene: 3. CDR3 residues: CASSLGTGTEAFF. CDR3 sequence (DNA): TGTGCCAGCAGCCTAGGGACAGGCACTGAAGCTTTCTTT.

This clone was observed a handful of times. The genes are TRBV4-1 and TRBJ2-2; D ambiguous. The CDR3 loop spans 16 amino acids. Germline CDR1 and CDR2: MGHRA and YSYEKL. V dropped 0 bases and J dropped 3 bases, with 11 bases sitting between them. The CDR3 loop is CASSQDPGLDTGELFF. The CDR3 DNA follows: TGCGCCAGCAGCCAAGACCCGGGCTTGGACACCGGGGAGCTGTTTTTT.

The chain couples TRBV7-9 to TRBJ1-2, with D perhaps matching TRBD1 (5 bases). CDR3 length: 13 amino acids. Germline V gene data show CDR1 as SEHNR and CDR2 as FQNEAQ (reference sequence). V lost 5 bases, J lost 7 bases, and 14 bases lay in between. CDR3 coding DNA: TGTGCCAGCAGCCCCCCAGGGTTCCGTGGCTACACCTTC. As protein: CASSPPGFRGYTF.

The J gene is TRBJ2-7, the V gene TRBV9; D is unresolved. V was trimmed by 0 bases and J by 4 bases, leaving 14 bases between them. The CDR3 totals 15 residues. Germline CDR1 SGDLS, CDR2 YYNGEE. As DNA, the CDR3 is TGTGCCAGCAGCGTAGGTCATACGCGCGGTTACGAGCAGTACTTC. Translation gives CASSVGHTRGYEQYF.

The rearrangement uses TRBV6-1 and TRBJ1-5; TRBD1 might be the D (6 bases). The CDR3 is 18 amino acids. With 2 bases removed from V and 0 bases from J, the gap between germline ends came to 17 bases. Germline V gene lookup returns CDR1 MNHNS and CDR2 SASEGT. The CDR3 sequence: CASSELDSKVYSNQPQHF. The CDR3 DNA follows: TGTGCCAGCAGTGAACTGGACAGTAAAGTTTATAGCAATCAGCCCCAGCATTTT.